Listed here are 27 T cell receptor beta chains from one sample, sequenced in a study of OX40 agonist ivuxolimab in advanced cancers. Library creation used the immunoSEQ multiplex PCR assay. TCRdb took this table from immuneACCESS and kept in-frame rearrangements with V and J called. Such tables lack part of the clones; where checked against another copy, unresolved V genes explain under half of the gap, and the rest is unexplained. Within this sample are roughly 80,000 clones, with around 90% of them counted one time only. The ten largest account for under 6.5% of the sample. This sample comprised CD4+ or CD8+ T cells sorted from blood, obtained in a trial of the OX40 agonist ivuxolimab. Receptors were obtained from an adult with an advanced solid tumor such as melanoma, head and neck, liver or kidney cancer.

The V and J genes are TRBV9 and TRBJ1-4; D not certain. V lost 3 bases and J lost 0, with 9 bases in between. The CDR3 contains 15 residues. Germline V lookup: CDR1 SGDLS, CDR2 YYNGEE. CDR3 sequence (DNA): TGTGCCAGCAGCGGAGGGTTTGCAACTAATGAAAAACTGTTTTTT. Translation: CASSGGFATNEKLFF.

The chain employs TRBV5-6 and TRBJ2-6; 8 bases are a match to TRBD1. CDR1 is SGHDT, CDR2 YYEEEE, per germline. Trimming took 5 bases from V and 0 from J; bases not matched to a gene: 10. CDR3 length equals 18 residues. Here the CDR3 DNA reads TGTGCCAGCAGTTTCGGACAGGGACAATCCTCTGGGGCCAACGTCCTGACTTTC. The encoded protein is CASSFGQGQSSGANVLTF.

This chain joins TRBV5-1 and TRBJ2-5, with 7 bases matching TRBD1. V was clipped by 0 bases and J by 5 bases; unmatched bases: 7. CDR3 length: 15 residues. Germline CDR1 reads SGHRS; CDR2 reads YFSETQ. The DNA for the CDR3 is TGCGCCAGCAGCTTGGTGCACAGGGGCGGGGAGACCCAGTACTTC. This encodes CASSLVHRGGETQYF.

The rearrangement uses TRBV7-8 and TRBJ1-1; D is uncertain. Germline values: CDR1 SGHVS, CDR2 FQNEAQ. The V gene lost 7 bases and the J gene lost 1 base, with 13 bases spanning the gap. The CDR3 has 14 residues. The CDR3: CASTLEGGNTEAFF. The CDR3, as DNA: TGTGCCAGCACTTTAGAGGGTGGGAACACTGAAGCTTTCTTT.

This chain connects TRBV29-1 to TRBJ2-7, with TRBD1 matching over 11 bases. This CDR3 is 14 amino acids long. The germline gives CDR1 SQVTM, CDR2 ANQGSEA. J was trimmed by 0 bases and V by 4 bases; bases with no gene match: 2. CDR3 nucleotide sequence: TGCAGCGTTGGGACAGGGGGCAGCTCCTACGAGCAGTACTTC. This gives the protein CSVGTGGSSYEQYF.

V usage is TRBV11-2 and J usage is TRBJ2-3; no reliable D call. Germline V lookup: CDR1 SGHAT, CDR2 FQNNGV. The CDR3 covers 16 residues. The V gene lost 1 base and the J gene lost 0 bases, with 11 bases spanning the gap. CDR3 sequence: CASSLVGQESTDTQYF. CDR3 DNA sequence: TGTGCCAGCAGCTTAGTTGGGCAGGAGAGCACAGATACGCAGTATTTT.

This clone came up once. This rearrangement joins TRBV5-1 to TRBJ2-7, with a tentative D call TRBD2 (6 bases). The germline CDR1 and CDR2 sequences are SGHRS and YFSETQ. This CDR3 is 19 amino acids long. Trimming shortened V by 0 bases and J by 4 bases, and 26 bases separated the two germline ends. CDR3 region: CASSLEEGTRGPDVYEQYF. As DNA, the CDR3 is TGCGCCAGCAGCTTGGAGGAGGGAACTAGGGGTCCGGACGTTTACGAGCAGTACTTC.

The rearrangement uses TRBV7-3 and TRBJ2-6; D remains unclear. Germline V CDR1 and CDR2: SGHTA, FQGTGA. With 2 bases removed from V and 3 bases from J, the gap between germline ends came to 17 bases. The CDR3 is 18 residues long. The CDR3 loop reads CASSLQVPAELGANVLTF. DNA of the CDR3: TGTGCCAGCAGCTTACAGGTCCCTGCCGAACTTGGGGCCAACGTCCTGACTTTC.

V is TRBV19 and J is TRBJ2-2; TRBD2 agrees at 12 bases. This CDR3 spans 17 amino acids. Trimming removed 5 bases from V and 4 bases from J; junction bases left unmatched: 8. The germline V gene encodes CDR1 LNHDA and CDR2 SQIVND (reference sequence). CDR3 protein: CASSSGLAGTSTGELFF. CDR3 bases: TGTGCCAGTAGTTCTGGACTAGCGGGGACCTCCACCGGGGAGCTGTTTTTT.

The table lists this clone with a count of one. J is TRBJ2-2 and V is TRBV7-8; possible D gene TRBD2, 5 bases. Germline V CDR1 and CDR2: SGHVS, FQNEAQ. V dropped 8 bases and J dropped 0 bases, with 10 bases sitting between them. CDR3 length: 14 amino acids. This CDR3 reads CASSRGSNTGELFF. CDR3 bases: TGTGCCAGCTCTCGGGGATCGAACACCGGGGAGCTGTTTTTT.

The rearrangement uses TRBV28 and TRBJ2-1, with TRBD1 matching over 11 bases. CDR1 and CDR2 (germline): MDHEN, SYDVKM. V shed 5 bases and J 3 bases; nucleotides not matched to a gene: 15. The CDR3 is 19 amino acids. CDR3 protein: CASSPIPGTGGSYYNEQFF. The CDR3 nucleotides are TGTGCCAGCAGTCCGATTCCCGGGACAGGGGGAAGCTACTACAATGAGCAGTTCTTC.

In its sample, this clone was seen a few times. The chain employs TRBV6-1 and TRBJ1-3; D gene unclear. Germline V lookup: CDR1 MNHNS, CDR2 SASEGT. The CDR3 is 14 residues long. The germline V and J ends were trimmed by 4 bases and 0 bases, with 7 bases remaining between them. CDR3 loop: CASSASVSGNTIYF. The DNA of the CDR3 is TGTGCCAGCAGTGCGTCCGTCTCTGGAAACACCATATATTTT.

V is TRBV4-3 and J is TRBJ2-2; no definite D call. Germline V lookup: CDR1 LGHNA, CDR2 YSLEER. Trimming took off 2 bases at V and 4 bases at J, with 8 bases between the two ends. The CDR3 loop spans 14 amino acids. The CDR3 bases are TGCGCCAGCAGCCAATACAGCCGCACCGGGGAGCTGTTTTTT. Its translation: CASSQYSRTGELFF.

This clone has a single count. The rearrangement uses TRBV5-6 and TRBJ2-7; a weak D match, TRBD1 (5 bases). CDR1 is SGHDT and CDR2 is YYEEEE in the germline V gene. Trimming took off 2 bases at V and 3 bases at J, with 9 bases between the two ends. The CDR3 contains 13 residues. CDR3 loop: CASSFAGNYEQYF. The CDR3 bases are TGTGCCAGCAGCTTTGCAGGGAACTACGAGCAGTACTTC. The whole variable domain, filled in from reference TRBV5-6 and TRBJ2-7, reads DAGVTQSPTHLIKTRGQQVTLRCSPKSGHDTVSWYQQALGQGPQFIFQYYEEEERQRGNFPDRFSGHQFPNYSSELNVNALLLGDSALYLCASSFAGNYEQYFGPGTRLTVT.

The rearrangement uses TRBV11-3 and TRBJ1-3; D remains ambiguous. Trimming stripped 9 bases from V and 6 bases from J, with 0 bases between. The CDR3 has 8 residues. The germline V gene encodes CDR1 SGHNT and CDR2 YENEEA. The CDR3 region has the DNA TGTGCCAGAAACACCATATATTTT. The encoded protein is CARNTIYF.

The DNA of the CDR3 is TGTGCCAGTAGTACAGCGGGACGAGAGACCCAGTACTTC. It translates to CASSTAGRETQYF. V usage is TRBV19 and J usage is TRBJ2-5, with 7 bases aligning to TRBD2. Germline assignment: CDR1 LNHDA and CDR2 SQIVND (reference sequence). The CDR3 covers 13 residues. J lost 4 bases, V lost 4 bases, and 3 bases had no gene match.

The chain employs TRBV5-4 and TRBJ2-3; D unclear. This CDR3 region has 15 residues. The germline V gene encodes CDR1 SGHNT and CDR2 YYREEE (reference sequence). V was pared by 1 base and J by 8 bases, with 17 bases between. The CDR3 DNA is TGTGCCAGCAGCTTGAACCTATTGGAGTCTGGTACGCAGTATTTT. Its translation: CASSLNLLESGTQYF.

The chain has TRBV28 and TRBJ1-2; D possibly corresponds to TRBD1 (5 bases). This CDR3 spans 15 amino acids. Germline values: CDR1 MDHEN, CDR2 SYDVKM. Deletions cut 8 bases from V and 1 base from J, with 17 bases between. The CDR3 DNA is TGTGCCAGCCGGGAGTCTGGGGCGGGTAACTATGGCTACACCTTC. It yields the protein CASRESGAGNYGYTF.

V usage is TRBV5-6 and J usage is TRBJ2-5, with a weak D call TRBD2 (6 bases). This CDR3 has 15 residues. V gave up 4 bases and J gave up 4 bases, with 17 bases separating them. CDR1 is SGHDT, CDR2 YYEEEE, per germline. The CDR3 here is CASSGGRAGRETQYF. CDR3 in DNA: TGTGCCAGCAGCGGGGGACGGGCGGGGAGAGAGACCCAGTACTTC.

This clone was found once. The chain uses TRBV4-1 and TRBJ2-5, with TRBD2 identical over 8 bases. Germline-derived CDR1 and CDR2 are MGHRA and YSYEKL. With 1 base clipped from V and 8 bases from J, the junction kept 12 bases outside the gene matches. This CDR3 contains 16 residues. The CDR3 DNA reads TGCGCCAGCAGCCAAGCAGCGGGGGCGGGCCACAATACCCAGTACTTC. Translation gives CASSQAAGAGHNTQYF.

The chain couples TRBV2 to TRBJ2-3, with no clear D. Trimming shortened V by 8 bases and J by 1 base, and 10 bases separated the two germline ends. This CDR3 is 13 amino acids long. From germline, CDR1 is SNHLY and CDR2 FYNNEI. This chain's CDR3 is CASQNGGTDTQYF. The CDR3 DNA sequence: TGTGCCAGCCAAAACGGCGGCACAGATACGCAGTATTTT.

The rearrangement links TRBV6-5 to TRBJ2-7; perhaps TRBD2 as D (6 bases). Trimming cost V 3 bases and J 3 bases, with 15 bases left between them. There are 15 residues in the CDR3. Germline CDR1 and CDR2: MNHEY and SVGAGI. CDR3 loop: CASSYGSGVRYEQYF. CDR3 sequence (DNA): TGTGCCAGCAGTTATGGGTCGGGAGTTCGCTACGAGCAGTACTTC.

Worth noting for this clone: One junction end disagrees with the germline gene, perhaps due to a read error. Written as DNA, the CDR3 is TGTGCCAGCAGTTACTCGAGATGGGCCATCCATTTC. It is translated as CASSYSRWAIHF. This chain joins TRBV6-6 and TRBJ2-7, with no clear D. Looked up from germline, CDR1 is MNHNY and CDR2 is SVGAGI (reference sequence). This CDR3 is built from 12 residues.

A single count supports this clone. V and J are TRBV5-1 and TRBJ2-2; TRBD1 matches at 7 bases. V lost 0 bases, J lost 1 base, and 0 bases stayed unmatched. This CDR3 contains 15 residues. Germline CDR1 SGHRS, CDR2 YFSETQ. CDR3 sequence: CASSLGQGNTGELFF. CDR3 coding DNA: TGCGCCAGCAGCTTGGGACAGGGGAACACCGGGGAGCTGTTTTTT.

This chain links TRBV5-4 with TRBJ1-2, with D uncertain. Germline CDR1 and CDR2: SGHNT and YYREEE (reference sequence). V was pared by 3 bases and J by 8 bases, with 17 bases between. The CDR3 spans 14 residues. CDR3 sequence (DNA): TGTGCCAGCAGCTCTCCGGGAAGAGCTGGGGGCTACACCTTC. Translating gives CASSSPGRAGGYTF.

CDR3 sequence (DNA): TGCGCCAGCAGTGCCTCCTCGGGGGGCGCCTACTATGGCTACACCTTC. Translating it yields CASSASSGGAYYGYTF. The chain uses TRBV4-1 and TRBJ1-2, with D maybe TRBD1 (6 bases). This CDR3 contains 16 residues. The germline V and J ends were trimmed by 6 bases and 3 bases, with 20 bases remaining between them. Germline lookup yields CDR1 MGHRA and CDR2 YSYEKL.

This clone has more than one count but fewer than ten. This chain links TRBV5-1 with TRBJ2-3; 11 bases are a match to TRBD2. V shed 8 bases and J 1 base; nucleotides not matched to a gene: 3. The CDR3 spans 14 residues. The V gene's germline CDR1 is SGHRS and CDR2 YFSETQ. The CDR3 nucleotides are TGCGCCAGTAGCGGGAGGGGCGGCACAGATACGCAGTATTTT. It translates to CASSGRGGTDTQYF.